This T cell receptor (beta chain) is from a study of blood T cell repertoires in COVID-19. Background on the study: Donors in the United States, Italy and Spain gave samples during acute or convalescent COVID-19. Nucleic acid was either cDNA or gDNA, and it came from T cells, B-cell-depleted T cells, or PBMCs.

Authors' processing steps: It was from reference gene primer amplification that nucleated cell counts were estimated. Generated by immunoSEQ multiplex PCR, the TCRdb table keeps only in-frame clones and is missing some. For V, J and clone size, that table is used; D and trimming come from the DNA. The profile covers over 600,000 clones, with 85% to 90% appearing a single time and roughly 0.25% taken by the ten largest. Germline CDR1 is MNHEY and CDR2 is SMNVEV (reference sequence). This CDR3 is built from 18 residues. V lost 2 bases and J lost 0, with 16 bases in between. The receptor's source is a young woman with acute or convalescent COVID-19. J is TRBJ1-4 and V is TRBV27; TRBD1 is a possible D gene (5 bases). Sequencing input: peripheral blood. CDR3 region: CASSLRPQTAATNEKLFF. DNA of the CDR3: TGTGCCAGCAGTTTACGCCCCCAGACAGCTGCAACTAATGAAAAACTGTTTTTT.